A single sample gave rise to the 2 T cell receptor beta chains below, sequenced in a study of post-analysis software for immune sequencing data (dated by TCRdb to between 2014 and 2017). The sample's time point label, in plain terms: second blood draw from one MS patient after hematopoietic stem cell transplantation. Library preparation employed PCR. Sequencing took place on an Illumina HiSeq 2500. To reduce PCR and sequencing biases, unique molecular identifiers were built into the TCR beta cDNA libraries. TCRdb applied fastp at Q25 and MiXCR to the public reads, then kept only in-frame beta chains. Under each unique CDR3 protein, matching rows form one entry showing the most common genes and DNA. Across this sample there are about 160,000 distinct CDR3 sequences, with under 40% seen only once. The top ten clones comprise approximately 30% of the sample. The sequenced sample was blood, obtained after autologous hematopoietic stem cell transplantation. The receptor set was obtained from a girl aged 5-17 years with multiple sclerosis. Donor details come from another sample of the same person, matched by shared clones.

The chain is built from TRBV2 and TRBJ1-5; a weak D match, TRBD1 (6 bases). Germline lookup yields CDR1 SNHLY and CDR2 FYNNEI. The CDR3 runs 15 residues. The V and J ends lost 2 bases and 4 bases respectively, with 12 bases between them. The CDR3 DNA sequence: TGTGCCAGCAGTGAACGTCAGGGGTGGAATCAGCCCCAGCATTTT. This encodes CASSERQGWNQPQHF.

The chain combines TRBV14 with TRBJ2-3, with D maybe TRBD2 (5 bases). CDR1 is SGHDN, CDR2 FVKESK, per germline. Trimming stripped 4 bases from V and 9 bases from J, with 14 bases between. The CDR3 is 13 residues long. CDR3 in DNA: TGTGCCAGCAGCCCGACGCTCGGGAACACGCAGTATTTT. Translated, it gives CASSPTLGNTQYF.